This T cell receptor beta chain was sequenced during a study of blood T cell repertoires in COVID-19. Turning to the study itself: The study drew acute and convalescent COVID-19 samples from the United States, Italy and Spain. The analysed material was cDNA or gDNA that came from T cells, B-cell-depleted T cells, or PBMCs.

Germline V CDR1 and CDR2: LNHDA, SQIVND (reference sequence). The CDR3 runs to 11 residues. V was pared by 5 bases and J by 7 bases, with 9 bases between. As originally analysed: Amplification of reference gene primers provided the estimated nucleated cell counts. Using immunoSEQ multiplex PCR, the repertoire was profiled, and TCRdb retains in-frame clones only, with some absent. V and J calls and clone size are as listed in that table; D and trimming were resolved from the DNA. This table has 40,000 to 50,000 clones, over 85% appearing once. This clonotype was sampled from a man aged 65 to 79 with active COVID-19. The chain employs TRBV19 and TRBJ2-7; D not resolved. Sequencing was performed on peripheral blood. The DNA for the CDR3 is TGTGCCAGTAGTCTCTCTCGGGAGCAGTACTTC. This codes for CASSLSREQYF.